This T cell receptor (beta chain) was obtained from a study of cytomegalovirus exposure and HLA in healthy donors. About the study: Roughly 92 million unique TCRs, all from HLA-typed donors, were included in an early release of the data.

V gave up 3 bases and J gave up 4 bases; unmatched junction bases: 3. CDR1 SGHNT and CDR2 YYREEE come from the germline V gene (reference sequence). The CDR3 consists of 15 residues. Among the donors, all were healthy bone marrow donors. As for this clone: The target antigen is unknown.

13 Jbeta primers and 60 Vbeta primers were used for the PCR. The assay was immunoSEQ multiplex PCR, and TCRdb's table has in-frame clones only and misses some. The sample holds tens of thousands of clones, about four fifths seen once. Overall study findings and caveats: Most of the TCR beta V segments (in an earlier analysis) were productive either about 87% or about 30% of the time.

The sample consisted of PBMCs. The receptor was isolated from a male donor in good health and CMV-seropositive. The chain carries TRBV5-4 and TRBJ2-1; 11 bases match TRBD2. The CDR3 coding sequence is TGTGCCAGCAGCTCGGGACTAGCGGAATACAATGAGCAGTTCTTC. Protein sequence: CASSSGLAEYNEQFF. Combining the CDR3 with reference TRBV5-4 and TRBJ2-1 gives the whole variable domain ETGVTQSPTHLIKTRGQQVTLRCSSQSGHNTVSWYQQALGQGPQFIFQYYREEENGRGNFPPRFSGLQFPNYSSELNVNALELDDSALYLCASSSGLAEYNEQFFGPGTRLTVL.